A selection of T cell receptor beta chains follows, all from one sample in a study of blood T cells in healthy people across ages. One entry per CDR3 protein, called by TCRdb with MiXCR from the 5' RACE reads. The repertoire holds 1 million or so distinct CDR3 sequences, around 45% seen once, with 15% to 20% in the top ten. The material sequenced was blood. These receptors were collected from a woman aged 55-75 years in good health. The CDR3 runs from the conserved cysteine through the conserved F or W. D genes are given only for firm matches. Rows give clone size only sometimes, using once, few, many, or a class for an expanded clone.

TRBD2	-	TRBJ2-1	TRBV11-2	16	CASSLRVRDYYNEQFF	TGTGCCAGCAGCTTGAGAGTAAGGGACTACTACAATGAGCAGTTCTTC
TRBD2	-	TRBJ2-7	TRBV5-1	14	CASSVSGSKNEQYF	TGCGCCAGCAGCGTTAGCGGGAGTAAAAACGAGCAGTACTTC
TRBD2	-	TRBJ2-7	TRBV20-1	16	CSAPASGRAVGYEQYF	TGCAGTGCGCCGGCTAGCGGGAGGGCCGTAGGCTACGAGCAGTACTTC
-	few	TRBJ2-5	TRBV9	14	CASSVGVVPETQYF	TGTGCCAGCAGCGTAGGGGTGGTCCCAGAGACCCAGTACTTC
TRBD2	-	TRBJ2-1	TRBV18	14	CASSPPGLAPEQFF	TGTGCCAGCTCACCACCGGGACTAGCTCCTGAGCAGTTCTTC
TRBD2	-	TRBJ2-1	TRBV10-3	20	CAISESMGLAERSSYNEQFF	TGTGCCATCAGTGAGTCGATGGGACTAGCGGAACGCAGCTCCTACAATGAGCAGTTCTTC
-	-	TRBJ2-3	TRBV7-9	14	CASSRKQGTDTQYF	TGTGCCAGCAGCCGGAAACAGGGCACAGATACGCAGTATTTT
-	few	TRBJ1-5	TRBV6-5	12	CATSGGDQPQHF	TGTGCCACCTCTGGGGGGGATCAGCCCCAGCATTTT
TRBD2	-	TRBJ2-1	TRBV28	16	CASSSLAGVQYNEQFF	TGTGCCAGCAGTTCCCTAGCGGGAGTTCAGTACAATGAGCAGTTCTTC
-	-	TRBJ2-5	TRBV25-1	16	CASSDWAGTVGETQYF	TGTGCCAGCAGTGATTGGGCGGGAACCGTCGGGGAGACCCAGTACTTC
-	-	TRBJ1-2	TRBV20-1	14	CSARDGGLSYGYTF	TGCAGTGCTAGAGATGGGGGACTGAGCTATGGCTACACCTTC
-	few	TRBJ2-5	TRBV25-1	12	CASTPKTETQYF	TGTGCCAGCACACCTAAGACAGAGACCCAGTACTTC
-	-	TRBJ2-1	TRBV15	14	CATSRDSRRETQFF	TGTGCCACCAGCAGAGATAGTCGTCGAGAGACCCAGTTCTTC
TRBD1	-	TRBJ2-7	TRBV3-1	16	CASSQDWDSNSYEQYF	TGTGCCAGCAGCCAAGACTGGGACAGTAACTCCTACGAGCAGTACTTC
-	many	TRBJ2-7	TRBV20-1	16	CSAIPRQTRALSEQYF	TGCAGTGCTATACCTCGACAAACCCGGGCTCTCAGCGAGCAGTACTTC
-	few	TRBJ2-1	TRBV28	13	CASSTGLPNEQFF	TGTGCCAGCAGTACAGGACTGCCCAATGAGCAGTTCTTC
-	-	TRBJ2-7	TRBV19	15	CASSKGTPLSYEQYF	TGTGCCAGTAGTAAGGGGACACCACTTTCCTACGAGCAGTACTTC
TRBD1	-	TRBJ1-2	TRBV7-9	15	CASSLVQTGTDGYTF	TGTGCCAGCAGCTTAGTCCAGACAGGGACGGATGGCTACACCTTC
-	few	TRBJ1-2	TRBV29-1	13	CSVEVVQGGGYTF	TGCAGCGTTGAGGTGGTGCAGGGCGGCGGCTACACCTTC
-	-	TRBJ1-4	TRBV20-1	13	CSATGGGSEKLFF	TGCAGTGCTACAGGCGGGGGCAGTGAAAAACTGTTTTTT
-	-	TRBJ1-5	TRBV6-5	15	CASSYSGGGHQPQHF	TGTGCCAGCAGTTACTCGGGGGGCGGGCATCAGCCCCAGCATTTT
-	few	TRBJ2-1	TRBV4-2	16	CASSQDLANSYNEQFF	TGTGCCAGCAGCCAAGATCTAGCGAACTCCTACAATGAGCAGTTCTTC
TRBD2	many	TRBJ2-1	TRBV3-1	16	CASSQVGMGTNNEQFF	TGTGCCAGCAGCCAAGTCGGAATGGGGACTAACAATGAGCAGTTCTTC
-	-	TRBJ1-2	TRBV7-2	16	CVSSKEGQRTNYGYTF	TGTGTCAGCAGCAAGGAGGGGCAGCGAACTAACTATGGCTACACCTTC
TRBD1	-	TRBJ1-1	TRBV7-8	14	CASSQTGGGTEAFF	TGTGCCAGCAGCCAGACAGGGGGAGGCACTGAAGCTTTCTTT
-	-	TRBJ2-1	TRBV20-1	18	CSALGLPGKAEAYNEQFF	TGCAGTGCGCTGGGGCTTCCGGGAAAAGCGGAGGCCTACAATGAGCAGTTCTTC
-	-	TRBJ1-1	TRBV6-5	13	CASSPFQNYEAFF	TGTGCCAGCAGCCCTTTTCAGAACTATGAAGCTTTCTTT
-	-	TRBJ1-4	TRBV5-6	16	CASSLGPPATNEKLFF	TGTGCCAGCAGCTTGGGGCCGCCCGCAACTAATGAAAAACTGTTTTTT
TRBD2	few	TRBJ2-7	TRBV5-1	14	CASSYGLAGAEQYF	TGCGCCAGCAGCTACGGACTAGCGGGAGCTGAGCAGTACTTC
-	-	TRBJ2-1	TRBV7-9	15	CASSSDGTTYNEQFF	TGTGCCAGCAGCTCTGACGGGACCACCTACAATGAGCAGTTCTTC
-	once	TRBJ2-6	TRBV30	16	CAWSVMGGAGANVLTF	TGTGCCTGGAGTGTAATGGGGGGCGCTGGGGCCAACGTCCTGACTTTC
TRBD2	-	TRBJ2-1	TRBV20-1	14	CSARDPTSGIEQFF	TGCAGTGCTAGAGATCCGACTAGCGGGATTGAGCAGTTCTTC
TRBD1	few	TRBJ2-5	TRBV7-9	15	CASSQSGTVQETQYF	TGTGCCAGCAGCCAATCCGGGACAGTCCAAGAGACCCAGTACTTC
-	-	TRBJ1-2	TRBV6-2/TRBV6-3	14	CASTPGRQGYGYTF	TGTGCCAGCACCCCCGGCAGACAAGGGTATGGCTACACCTTC
-	-	TRBJ1-4	TRBV9	14	CASSEEGRWEKLFF	TGTGCCAGCAGCGAAGAGGGGCGGTGGGAAAAACTGTTTTTT
TRBD2	-	TRBJ2-1	TRBV6-1	14	CASSRGLAGEEQFF	TGTGCCAGCAGCCGGGGACTAGCGGGGGAAGAGCAGTTCTTC
-	-	TRBJ1-2	TRBV29-1	11	CSVAAGYGYTF	TGCAGCGTGGCCGCCGGGTATGGCTACACCTTC